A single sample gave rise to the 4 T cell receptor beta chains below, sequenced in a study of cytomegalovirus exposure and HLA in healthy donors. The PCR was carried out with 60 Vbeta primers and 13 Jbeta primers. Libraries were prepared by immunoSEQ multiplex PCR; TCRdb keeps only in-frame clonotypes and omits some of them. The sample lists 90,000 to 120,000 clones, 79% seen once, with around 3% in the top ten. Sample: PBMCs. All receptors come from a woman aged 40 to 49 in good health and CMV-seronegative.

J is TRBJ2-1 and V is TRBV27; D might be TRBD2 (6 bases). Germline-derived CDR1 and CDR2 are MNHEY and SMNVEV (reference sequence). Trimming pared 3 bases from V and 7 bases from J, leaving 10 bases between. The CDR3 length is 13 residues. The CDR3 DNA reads TGTGCCAGCAGTTTTGCTGGGGGGAATGAGCAGTTCTTC. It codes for CASSFAGGNEQFF.

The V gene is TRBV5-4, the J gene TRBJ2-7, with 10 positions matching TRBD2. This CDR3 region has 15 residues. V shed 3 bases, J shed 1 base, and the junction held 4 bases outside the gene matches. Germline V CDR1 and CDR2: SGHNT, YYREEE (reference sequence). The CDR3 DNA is TGTGCCAGCAGCTCCACTAGCGGGAAGTCCTACGAGCAGTACTTC. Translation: CASSSTSGKSYEQYF.

CDR3 DNA sequence: TGTGCCAGCAGCCGGTGTCAGCCCCAGCATTTT. Translated, it gives CASSRCQPQHF. The chain carries TRBV11-1 and TRBJ1-5, with unresolved D. The germline V gene encodes CDR1 SGHAT and CDR2 FQDESV (reference sequence). V lost 5 bases to trimming and J lost 6 bases, with 5 bases between them. The CDR3 has 11 amino acids.

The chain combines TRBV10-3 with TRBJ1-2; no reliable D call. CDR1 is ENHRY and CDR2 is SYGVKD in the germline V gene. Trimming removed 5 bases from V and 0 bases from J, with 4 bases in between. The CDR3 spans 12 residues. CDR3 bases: TGTGCCATCAGTAAGCCTAACTATGGCTACACCTTC. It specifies CAISKPNYGYTF.